This T cell receptor beta chain was sequenced during a study of OX40 agonist ivuxolimab in advanced cancers. The study in broad terms: Ivuxolimab was a fully human IgG2 agonistic monoclonal antibody targeting the costimulatory receptor OX40 (CD134). Intravenous ivuxolimab was administered to patients every 2 weeks at six dose levels: 0.01, 0.1, 0.3, 1.5, 3 and 10 mg/kg. Of the roughly 52 dose-escalation patients, hepatocellular carcinoma was present in about 20, melanoma in approximately 15, renal cell carcinoma in 9 and head and neck cancer in 9. In the dose-escalation cohort, around four fifths of patients were male, and the mean age was roughly 60 years with a range of roughly 23 to 79. Prior anti-PD-1, anti-PD-L1 or anti-CTLA-4 therapy was permitted, and checkpoint inhibitors had been received by roughly two fifths of dose-escalation patients. Three dose-escalation patients achieved partial responses, one with hepatocellular carcinoma and two with cutaneous melanoma. The purpose of peripheral TCRbeta sequencing was to test whether ivuxolimab changed TCR sequence diversity and led to clonal T-cell expansion. The monotherapy dose-escalation portion (N of about 57 patients) of the phase I ivuxolimab trial is reported in the paper. Study-wide findings and limitations: The antigen specificity of the peripheral T cells that underwent clonal expansion was not determined. Partial responders in the 0.1-3.0 mg/kg groups had among the lowest normalized peripheral clonal expansion, especially among CD8+ T cells. At doses of 0.1 to 3.0 mg/kg, clonal expansion of both CD4+ and CD8+ T cells in blood was seen between baseline and week 6. After ivuxolimab, CD8+ T cells had more expanded clones than CD4+ T cells on average. Low levels of normalized T-cell clonal expansion were also seen in some nonresponding patients.

Genomic DNA was extracted from sorted cells for sequencing of the TCRbeta CDR3 region. TCRbeta CDR3 regions were sequenced using the immunoSEQ Assay. The table comes from immuneACCESS by way of TCRdb, which keeps in-frame sequences with V and J called. Part of the clones is missing from these tables; in studies checked, under half for an unresolved V gene and the rest for unknown reasons. The sample records over 30,000 clones, 65% to 85% of which are singletons. Of the sample, roughly a quarter is held by the ten largest clones. This clone was observed a few times. The clone's antigen remains unknown. There are no base qualities to consult, and no much larger clone falls within one base. The trial excluded patients who had a history of autoimmune disease or who were on systemic immunosuppression. Peripheral blood for TCR sequencing was drawn from every dose cohort at baseline, at cycle 4 day 1 and at cycle 7 day 1. Samples were obtained from an open-label, multicenter, first-in-human phase I dose-escalation trial of ivuxolimab. Adults with locally advanced or metastatic head and neck squamous cell, hepatocellular, melanoma or renal cell carcinoma were enrolled in the trial. CD4+ and CD8+ T cells were sorted separately from peripheral blood before TCR sequencing.

V lost 4 bases and J lost 8 bases; the stretch between them is 24 bases long. The CDR3 runs 17 residues from the cysteine to the phenylalanine. Only the CDR3 region is kept as DNA, spanning 51 bases read in frame from base 1. CDR1 and CDR2 (MNHNS, SASEGT) derive from the germline V gene. The sequence was obtained from an adult with an advanced solid tumor such as melanoma, head and neck, liver or kidney cancer. In this chain, TRBV6-1 is recombined with TRBJ2-1; TRBD2 could be the D gene, as 6 bases match. Sequenced here: CD4+ or CD8+ T cells sorted from blood, sampled in a trial of the OX40 agonist ivuxolimab. The DNA sequence is TGTGCCAGCAGTGTACTTAGCTATGGGGCGGGGTTTCATGAGCAGTTCTTC. It translates as CASSVLSYGAGFHEQFF.